Following are 13 T cell receptor beta chains from one sample sequenced in a study of CD4 T cells in relation to SARS-CoV-2 and coronaviruses. Using immunoSEQ multiplex PCR, the repertoire was profiled, and TCRdb retains in-frame clones only, with some absent. The table lists about 59,000 clones, approximately 90% of them singletons. Unexposed donor CD4+ T cells date from about 2011-2018, before the COVID-19 pandemic. Material for sequencing was memory CD4+ T cells from PBMCs. The receptors derive from a human donor in good health.

As concerns this clone: Additional DNA sequences in this sample encode the identical CDR3. V gene TRBV28 combines with J gene TRBJ2-2, with 9 bases matching TRBD2. Germline V gives CDR1 MDHEN, CDR2 SYDVKM. This CDR3 is 15 amino acids long. V trimming: 3 bases; J trimming: 2 bases; junction bases outside the gene matches: 1. For the CDR3, the DNA is TGTGCCAGCAGTTTTAGCGGGAGTAACACCGGGGAGCTGTTTTTT. It specifies CASSFSGSNTGELFF. Full variable domain (rest looked up from reference TRBV28 and TRBJ2-2): DVKVTQSSRYLVKRTGEKVFLECVQDMDHENMFWYRQDPGLGLRLIYFSYDVKMKEKGDIPEGYSVSREKKERFSLILESASTNQTSMYLCASSFSGSNTGELFFGEGSRLTVL.

V and J are TRBV6-5 and TRBJ2-6; D is unclear. V was cut by 0 bases and J by 2 bases, with 8 bases left in between. Looked up from germline, CDR1 is MNHEY and CDR2 is SVGAGI. The CDR3 covers 16 residues. The DNA of the CDR3 is TGTGCCAGCAGTTACTCAAGCCCTCCTGGGGCCAACGTCCTGACTTTC. Its translation: CASSYSSPPGANVLTF.

The chain employs TRBV7-2 and TRBJ1-2; D unresolved. This CDR3 is built from 15 residues. Germline CDR1 SGHTA, CDR2 FQGNSA. Trimming shortened V by 2 bases and J by 8 bases, and 18 bases separated the two germline ends. The CDR3 is CASSLYPGQPRGYTF. CDR3 nucleotides: TGTGCCAGCAGCTTATACCCCGGGCAGCCCCGCGGCTACACCTTC.

The chain uses TRBV13 and TRBJ2-7; 16 bases map to TRBD2. Germline V gene lookup returns CDR1 PRHDT and CDR2 FYEKMQ (reference sequence). The V segment lost 5 bases and the J segment 7 bases; nucleotides outside the gene matches: 8. This CDR3 contains 16 residues. CDR3 loop: CASSRGLAGGPREQYF. CDR3 DNA sequence: TGTGCCAGCAGCCGGGGACTAGCGGGAGGGCCGCGTGAGCAGTACTTC.

The chain links TRBV9 to TRBJ1-5; D unclear. Germline loops: CDR1 SGDLS, CDR2 YYNGEE. Trimming took 2 bases from V and 9 from J, leaving 15 bases between them. The CDR3 covers 14 residues. The CDR3 spells CASSVSGERGPQHF. Written as DNA, the CDR3 is TGTGCCAGCAGCGTCAGTGGAGAGCGGGGGCCCCAGCATTTT.

The chain is built from TRBV6-2 or TRBV6-3 and TRBJ1-5; a weak D match, TRBD1 (5 bases). The germline V gene has CDR1 MNHEY and CDR2 SVGEGT. The CDR3 spans 14 residues. The V and J ends lost 6 bases and 6 bases respectively, with 15 bases between them. CDR3 sequence reads: CASSLGHKGQPQHF. The CDR3, as DNA: TGTGCCAGCAGCCTTGGACACAAGGGTCAGCCCCAGCATTTT.

The chain recombines TRBV15 with TRBJ1-5; D remains unclear. The CDR3 covers 13 residues. The V end lost 8 bases, the J end lost 3 bases, and 11 bases lay between the germline ends. CDR1 is LNHNV, CDR2 YYDKDF, per germline (reference sequence). CDR3 sequence reads: CATGVNLNQPQHF. The CDR3 nucleotides are TGTGCCACCGGGGTGAATCTCAATCAGCCCCAGCATTTT.

This rearrangement joins TRBV4-1 to TRBJ1-1; maybe TRBD1 (5 bases). Germline assignment: CDR1 MGHRA and CDR2 YSYEKL. This CDR3 has 15 amino acids. Between the trimmed V and J ends, which lost 0 bases and 13 bases, there was a span of 21 bases. The CDR3 DNA is TGCGCCAGCAGCCAAGAGACAGAAATAGTAGCGAAGGTTTTCTTT. Amino acids: CASSQETEIVAKVFF.

This clone was counted between two and nine times. This chain connects TRBV7-7 to TRBJ1-3; TRBD1 might be the D (5 bases). Germline CDR1 and CDR2: SSHAT and FNYEAQ (reference sequence). This CDR3 spans 15 amino acids. V was trimmed by 5 bases and J by 2 bases, leaving 13 bases between them. The CDR3 spells CASSPGMEAGNTIYF. CDR3 sequence (DNA): TGTGCCAGCAGCCCAGGGATGGAAGCTGGAAACACCATATATTTT.

The chain links TRBV21-1 to TRBJ2-7; TRBD2, the table's D call, was not compared with the DNA. TRBV21-1 is an annotated pseudogene. This CDR3 is built from 12 residues. The CDR3 region has the DNA TGTGCCTCACGGGGAGGGTCCTACGAGCAGTACTTC. The encoded protein is CASRGGSYEQYF.

This chain uses TRBV9 with TRBJ2-7, with 7 bases lining up with TRBD1. Trimming at V came to 4 bases and at J to 3 bases, leaving 10 bases not matched to a gene. The CDR3 length is 15 residues. Germline-derived CDR1 and CDR2 are SGDLS and YYNGEE. In DNA form, the CDR3 reads TGTGCCAGCAGCCCAGGGACAGTCTCCTACTACGAGCAGTACTTC. This translates into CASSPGTVSYYEQYF.

This rearrangement joins TRBV5-3 to TRBJ1-5; D is uncertain. TRBV5-3 is an ORF, with its function uncertain. Trimming pared 4 bases from V and 2 bases from J, leaving 10 bases between. This CDR3 region has 14 residues. CDR3 sequence: CARSGLLGNQPQHF. CDR3 coding DNA: TGTGCCAGAAGCGGCCTACTAGGCAATCAGCCCCAGCATTTT.

V is TRBV5-1 and J is TRBJ2-7; 12 bases map to TRBD2. The ends lost 0 bases at V and 2 bases at J; junction bases unmatched: 6. CDR3 length: 17 amino acids. Germline CDR1 SGHRS, CDR2 YFSETQ. This CDR3 reads CASSLVLAGGSPYEQYF. The CDR3, as DNA: TGCGCCAGCAGCTTGGTCCTAGCGGGAGGGTCCCCCTACGAGCAGTACTTC. The full variable domain, its missing parts supplied by reference TRBV5-1 and TRBJ2-7, is KAGVTQTPRYLIKTRGQQVTLSCSPISGHRSVSWYQQTPGQGLQFLFEYFSETQRNKGNFPGRFSGRQFSNSRSEMNVSTLELGDSALYLCASSLVLAGGSPYEQYFGPGTRLTVT.